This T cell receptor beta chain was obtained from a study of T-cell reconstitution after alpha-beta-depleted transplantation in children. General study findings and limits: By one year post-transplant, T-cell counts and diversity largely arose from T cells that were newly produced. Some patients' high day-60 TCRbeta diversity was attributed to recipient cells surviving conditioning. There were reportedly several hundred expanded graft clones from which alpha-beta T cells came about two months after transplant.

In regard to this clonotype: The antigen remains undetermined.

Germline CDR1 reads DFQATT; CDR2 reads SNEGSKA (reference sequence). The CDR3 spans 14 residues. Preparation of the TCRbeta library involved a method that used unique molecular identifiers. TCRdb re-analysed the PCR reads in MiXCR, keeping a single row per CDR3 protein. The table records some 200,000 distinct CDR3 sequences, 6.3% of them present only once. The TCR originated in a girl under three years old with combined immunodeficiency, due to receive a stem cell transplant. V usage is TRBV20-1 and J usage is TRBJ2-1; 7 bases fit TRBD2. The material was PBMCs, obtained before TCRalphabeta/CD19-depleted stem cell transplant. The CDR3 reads CCSRGAGPYNEQFF. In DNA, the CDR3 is TGCTGCTCTAGAGGAGCGGGGCCCTACAATGAGCAGTTCTTC.